The T cell receptor (beta chain) described here comes from a study of blood T cell repertoires in COVID-19. Profiling relied on immunoSEQ multiplex PCR, and the TCRdb table lists in-frame clones only, not all of them. The data contain about 260,000 clones, around 89% of them singletons. Trimming removed 1 base from V and 0 bases from J, with 6 bases in between. CDR1 and CDR2 from the germline V gene are GTSNPN and SVGIG (reference sequence). The CDR3 covers 13 residues. Participant-given clinical history determined each cohort assignment. In Cohort 3, a recovered donor had either two negative PCRs, clearance, or symptom resolution.

This sequence was found in a woman between 50 and 59 years old who had recovered from COVID-19. V usage is TRBV30 and J usage is TRBJ1-2, with no clear D. The sequenced material came from PBMCs or T cells enriched from blood (not recorded which). This CDR3 is CAWSATSNYGYTF. CDR3 DNA: TGTGCCTGGAGTGCGACATCTAACTATGGCTACACCTTC. The full variable domain, rest sourced from reference TRBV30 and TRBJ1-2, is SQTIHQWPATLVQPVGSPLSLECTVEGTSNPNLYWYRQAAGRGLQLLFYSVGIGQISSEVPQNLSASRPQDRQFILSSKKLLLSDSGFYLCAWSATSNYGYTFGSGTRLTVV.